The 30 T cell receptor beta chains presented below share a single source sample, sequenced in a study of shared clonotypes between healthy human individuals. Using immunoSEQ multiplex PCR, the repertoire was profiled, and TCRdb retains in-frame clones only, with some absent. The sample holds 2,100,000 or so clones, 90% to 97% seen once. Source material: naive CD4+ T cells sorted from blood. This sample's subset: CD45RA+ positively selected. All receptors come from a man younger than 35 in good health.

This chain connects TRBV18 to TRBJ1-6, with 8 bases identical to TRBD1. With 6 bases clipped from V and 2 bases from J, the junction kept 3 bases outside the gene matches. The germline V gene has CDR1 KGHSH and CDR2 LQKENI. This CDR3 is built from 15 residues. CDR3 DNA sequence: TGTGCCAGCTCCGGACAGGGAACCTATAATTCACCCCTCCACTTT. Its protein is CASSGQGTYNSPLHF.

This clone was seen a handful of times. The J gene is TRBJ2-2, the V gene TRBV7-9; tentative D call: TRBD1 (5 bases). There are 16 residues in the CDR3. Germline V gene sequence: CDR1 SEHNR, CDR2 FQNEAQ (reference sequence). The ends were cut back, 5 bases at V and 4 bases at J, with 17 bases in the middle. CDR3: CASSTQTATRTGELFF. The CDR3 DNA follows: TGTGCCAGCAGCACCCAGACAGCAACACGCACCGGGGAGCTGTTTTTT.

Points on this clone: In the same sample, other DNA sequences code for this CDR3. The V call is TRBV5-1, the J call TRBJ1-3, with D unresolved. Looked up from germline, CDR1 is SGHRS and CDR2 is YFSETQ. V was shortened by 4 bases and J by 1 base, with 9 bases between the two germline ends. The CDR3 is 14 amino acids. DNA for the CDR3: TGCGCCAGCAGCGCGGGTTTGTCTGGAAACACCATATATTTT. This sequence encodes CASSAGLSGNTIYF. The full variable domain, completed using reference TRBV5-1 and TRBJ1-3, is KAGVTQTPRYLIKTRGQQVTLSCSPISGHRSVSWYQQTPGQGLQFLFEYFSETQRNKGNFPGRFSGRQFSNSRSEMNVSTLELGDSALYLCASSAGLSGNTIYFGEGSWLTVV.

The table lists this clone with a count of one. Other DNA variants within this sample encode the same CDR3. The CDR3 DNA reads as TGTGCCTGGAGTTTAGGAGATACGCAGTATTTT. Amino acids: CAWSLGDTQYF. The chain links TRBV30 to TRBJ2-3; D gene uncertain. Germline values: CDR1 GTSNPN, CDR2 SVGIG (reference sequence). Trimming took off 2 bases at V and 5 bases at J, with 5 bases between the two ends. This CDR3 has 11 residues.

This chain connects TRBV10-1 to TRBJ2-1; D is undetermined. V lost 4 bases and J lost 8, with 12 bases in between. In germline, CDR1 is WNHNN, CDR2 SYGVQD (reference sequence). This CDR3 spans 13 amino acids. In nucleotides, the CDR3 is TGCGCCAGCAGTGTCCTGGGCAGATATGAGCAGTTCTTC. This translates into CASSVLGRYEQFF.

Concerning this clone: This sample also contains other DNA sequences that code for the same CDR3. The rearrangement uses TRBV4-3 and TRBJ2-1; the D is unclear. Per the germline V gene, CDR1 is LGHNA and CDR2 is YSLEER. The CDR3 is made up of 13 amino acids. V lost 0 bases to trimming and J lost 2 bases, with 2 bases between them. The CDR3 nucleotides read TGCGCCAGCAGCCAAGAAGCCTACAATGAGCAGTTCTTC. Its protein product is CASSQEAYNEQFF.

This chain uses TRBV7-2 with TRBJ2-5; a weak D match, TRBD1 (6 bases). Germline V gives CDR1 SGHTA, CDR2 FQGNSA. The CDR3 runs 15 residues. Trimming took 5 bases from V and 2 from J, leaving 15 bases between them. CDR3 coding DNA: TGTGCCAGCAGCCGAGGGGGAAGGGCGCAAGAGACCCAGTACTTC. It translates to CASSRGGRAQETQYF. Together with reference TRBV7-2 and TRBJ2-5, the CDR3 gives the full variable domain: GAGVSQSPSNKVTEKGKDVELRCDPISGHTALYWYRQSLGQGLEFLIYFQGNSAPDKSGLPSDRFSAERTGGSVSTLTIQRTQQEDSAVYLCASSRGGRAQETQYFGPGTRLLVL.

With regard to this clone: Within the sample, other DNA sequences also encode this same CDR3. The J gene is TRBJ2-2, the V gene TRBV2; D unclear. The CDR3 has 12 residues. V lost 6 bases and J lost 1, with 3 bases in between. CDR1 is SNHLY, CDR2 FYNNEI, per germline. The CDR3 region is CASSLNTGELFF. In DNA form, the CDR3 reads TGTGCCAGCAGCCTGAACACCGGGGAGCTGTTTTTT.

The genes are TRBV4-2 and TRBJ2-5; TRBD2 aligns across 11 bases. The CDR3 runs to 19 residues. Germline trimming cut 0 bases from V and 1 base from J; bases unmatched to any gene: 10. Germline CDR1 LGHNA, CDR2 YNFKEQ. The DNA for the CDR3 is TGTGCCAGCAGCCAAGATCCCCCTCTAGCGGGAGGACCCCAAGAGACCCAGTACTTC. Translation gives CASSQDPPLAGGPQETQYF.

The V and J genes are TRBV27 and TRBJ2-5, with 8 nucleotides matching TRBD1. J lost 4 bases, V lost 5 bases, and 15 bases had no gene match. This CDR3 is built from 17 residues. Germline CDR1 reads MNHEY; CDR2 reads SMNVEV (reference sequence). Here the CDR3 DNA reads TGTGCCAGCAGTGAGATACCTATCAGGGGGCAGGGAGAGACCCAGTACTTC. This sequence encodes CASSEIPIRGQGETQYF.

The chain links TRBV10-3 to TRBJ2-2, with D perhaps TRBD1 (5 bases). From germline, CDR1 is ENHRY and CDR2 SYGVKD. Between the trimmed V and J ends, which lost 8 bases and 1 base, there was a span of 14 bases. This CDR3 is built from 15 residues. The CDR3 DNA is TGTGCCATCGGCGTGGGGCCTCAGAACACCGGGGAGCTGTTTTTT. Translation gives CAIGVGPQNTGELFF.

The chain recombines TRBV2 with TRBJ2-4; 8 bases match TRBD1. V shed 2 bases, J shed 1 base, and the junction held 10 bases outside the gene matches. CDR3 length: 18 residues. Germline V gene data show CDR1 as SNHLY and CDR2 as FYNNEI. CDR3 protein: CASSESWTGWTAKNIQYF. The DNA for the CDR3 is TGTGCCAGCAGTGAAAGTTGGACAGGGTGGACGGCCAAAAACATTCAGTACTTC.

In the case of this clone: The identical CDR3 is also encoded by other nucleotide sequences in the sample. The chain uses TRBV20-1 and TRBJ2-1; D is unclear. The CDR3 has 11 amino acids. V shed 4 bases and J shed 5 bases, with 6 bases lying between them. Germline V gives CDR1 DFQATT, CDR2 SNEGSKA (reference sequence). CDR3 nucleotides: TGCAGTGCTAACGGCGACAATGAGCAGTTCTTC. This translates into CSANGDNEQFF.

With respect to this clone: Other DNA sequences within the sample encode an identical CDR3. This chain uses TRBV5-1 with TRBJ1-1; no reliable D call. This CDR3 region has 12 residues. V was shortened by 5 bases and J by 2 bases, with 7 bases between the two germline ends. Germline values: CDR1 SGHRS, CDR2 YFSETQ. In nucleotides, the CDR3 is TGCGCCAGCAGACAAGGTAACACTGAAGCTTTCTTT. It codes for CASRQGNTEAFF.

The rearrangement uses TRBV11-2 and TRBJ1-4; D call uncertain. Germline CDR1 and CDR2: SGHAT and FQNNGV. The CDR3 consists of 17 residues. Trimming left V 5 bases short and J 0 bases short, with 16 bases between. The CDR3 loop is CASSPSRPFATNEKLFF. CDR3 in DNA: TGTGCCAGCAGCCCATCCCGGCCCTTCGCAACTAATGAAAAACTGTTTTTT.

The chain couples TRBV7-3 to TRBJ1-1; 9 bases map to TRBD1. V shed 5 bases, J shed 8 bases, and the junction held 18 bases outside the gene matches. Germline values: CDR1 SGHTA, CDR2 FQGTGA. CDR3 length: 17 residues. CDR3 DNA sequence: TGTGCCAGCAGCAGCAGTCTAGGGTTACAGGGGGCGAGGGAAGCTTTCTTT. Protein product: CASSSSLGLQGAREAFF.

This chain joins TRBV7-9 and TRBJ2-1; 7 bases agree with TRBD1. The CDR3 spans 17 residues. Germline loops: CDR1 SEHNR, CDR2 FQNEAQ (reference sequence). Losses at the gene ends were 5 bases for V and 0 bases for J; bases not matched to a gene: 10. This CDR3 reads CASSRPRDSSSYNEQFF. CDR3 bases: TGTGCCAGCAGCCGCCCTCGGGACAGTAGCTCCTACAATGAGCAGTTCTTC.

The chain recombines TRBV2 with TRBJ1-5; D gene uncertain. Trimming took off 7 bases at V and 3 bases at J, with 7 bases between the two ends. Germline assignment: CDR1 SNHLY and CDR2 FYNNEI. There are 12 residues in the CDR3. The CDR3 DNA sequence: TGTGCCAGCAAAGGGAACAATCAGCCCCAGCATTTT. Its translation is CASKGNNQPQHF.

The chain employs TRBV18 and TRBJ1-2; 7 bases fit TRBD1. The length of the CDR3 is 13 residues. Germline V CDR1 and CDR2: KGHSH, LQKENI. The trim removed 6 bases at V and 5 bases at J, leaving 6 bases unmatched. DNA for the CDR3: TGTGCCAGCTCGGTGGACAGGCTGTATGGCTACACCTTC. It encodes CASSVDRLYGYTF.

The V and J genes are TRBV4-3 and TRBJ2-1; TRBD1 is a possible D gene (5 bases). V was clipped by 2 bases and J by 4 bases, with 12 bases between them. CDR3 length equals 15 residues. Germline V gene data show CDR1 as LGHNA and CDR2 as YSLEER. CDR3: CASSQHYTGYNEQFF. CDR3 coding DNA: TGCGCCAGCAGCCAACACTATACAGGTTACAATGAGCAGTTCTTC.

The rearrangement uses TRBV6-5 and TRBJ2-2; no clear D. Germline V CDR1 and CDR2: MNHEY, SVGAGI. Between the trimmed V and J ends, which lost 7 bases and 5 bases, there was a span of 17 bases. The CDR3 is 15 amino acids. CDR3 region: CASTRNDKGTGELFF. CDR3 DNA: TGTGCCAGCACTAGGAACGACAAGGGTACCGGGGAGCTGTTTTTT.

A note on this clone: This sample also contains other DNA sequences that code for the same CDR3. The rearrangement uses TRBV18 and TRBJ2-1; D unclear. Germline values: CDR1 KGHSH, CDR2 LQKENI. The germline V and J ends were trimmed by 3 bases and 5 bases, with 2 bases remaining between them. This CDR3 has 11 residues. CDR3 nucleotides: TGTGCCAGCTCACCTGACAATGAGCAGTTCTTC. Translating it yields CASSPDNEQFF.

This clone was found a few times. The chain has TRBV28 and TRBJ1-2; D unclear. Germline values: CDR1 MDHEN, CDR2 SYDVKM. This CDR3 spans 11 amino acids. V dropped 6 bases and J dropped 8 bases, with 10 bases sitting between them. The CDR3 reads CASSVTWGYTF. The CDR3 DNA is TGTGCCAGCAGCGTTACCTGGGGCTACACCTTC.

The chain links TRBV10-1 to TRBJ1-3; the D gene is possibly TRBD1 (6 bases). The CDR3 extends over 15 amino acids. The V and J ends lost 3 bases and 0 bases respectively, with 9 bases between them. The V gene's germline CDR1 is WNHNN and CDR2 SYGVQD (reference sequence). In DNA form, the CDR3 reads TGCGCCAGCAGTGATCCAGGGGACTCTGGAAACACCATATATTTT. Translating gives CASSDPGDSGNTIYF.

The gene calls are TRBV10-3 and TRBJ1-1, with 8 bases fitting TRBD1. The CDR3 contains 13 residues. Germline CDR1 reads ENHRY; CDR2 reads SYGVKD. The V and J ends lost 11 bases and 4 bases, in that order; junction bases with no gene match: 9. The CDR3 DNA is TGTGCCGCGACCGCAGGGGGCGGCACTGAAGCTTTCTTT. The encoded protein is CAATAGGGTEAFF.

This clone was seen once. The chain uses TRBV2 and TRBJ1-5, with D unresolved. The CDR3 has 14 amino acids. Trimming pared 7 bases from V and 9 bases from J, leaving 19 bases between. The germline CDR1 and CDR2 sequences are SNHLY and FYNNEI. The CDR3 sequence is CASTRDSPTSPQHF. The CDR3 nucleotides read TGTGCCAGCACAAGGGATTCCCCTACTTCGCCCCAGCATTTT.

The rearrangement uses TRBV10-2 and TRBJ2-5; no clear D gene. V was pared by 5 bases and J by 4 bases, with 11 bases between. The germline gives CDR1 WSHSY, CDR2 SAAADI. The CDR3 length is 13 residues. This chain's CDR3 is CASSSQVRETQYF. CDR3 sequence (DNA): TGCGCCAGCAGTTCCCAGGTCAGAGAGACCCAGTACTTC.

The CDR3 region has the DNA TGTGCCAGCAGCTTAGCTGCAGCGGAGACCCAGTACTTC. This translates into CASSLAAAETQYF. The J gene is TRBJ2-5, the V gene TRBV7-2; D is ambiguous. The V end was cut by 0 bases, the J end by 5 bases, with 7 bases between. Germline loops: CDR1 SGHTA, CDR2 FQGNSA. This CDR3 contains 13 residues.

J is TRBJ2-6 and V is TRBV5-4, with no clear D. CDR3 length: 15 residues. V lost 2 bases and J 1 base, leaving 7 bases between the germline ends. The germline CDR1 and CDR2 sequences are SGHNT and YYREEE (reference sequence). The CDR3, as DNA: TGTGCCAGCAGCTTTCCGCTTTCTGGGGCCAACGTCCTGACTTTC. Translated: CASSFPLSGANVLTF.

V usage is TRBV9 and J usage is TRBJ2-1; 8 bases are a match to TRBD2. The CDR3 has 15 residues. V shed 4 bases and J 5 bases; nucleotides not matched to a gene: 8. The germline V gene encodes CDR1 SGDLS and CDR2 YYNGEE. CDR3 nucleotides: TGTGCCAGCAGCCCGGGAGGGACTTCGAACAATGAGCAGTTCTTC. It is translated as CASSPGGTSNNEQFF.